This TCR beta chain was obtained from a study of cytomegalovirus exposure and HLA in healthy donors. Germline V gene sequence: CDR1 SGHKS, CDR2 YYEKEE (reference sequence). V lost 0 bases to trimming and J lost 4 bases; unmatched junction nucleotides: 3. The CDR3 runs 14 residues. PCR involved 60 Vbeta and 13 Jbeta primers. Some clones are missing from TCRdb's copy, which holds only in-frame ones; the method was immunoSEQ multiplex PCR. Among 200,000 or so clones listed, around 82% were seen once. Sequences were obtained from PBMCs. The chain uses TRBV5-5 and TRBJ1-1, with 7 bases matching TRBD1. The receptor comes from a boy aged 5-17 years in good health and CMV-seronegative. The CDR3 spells CASSLVRGSTEAFF. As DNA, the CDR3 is TGTGCCAGCAGCTTGGTCAGGGGGAGCACTGAAGCTTTCTTT.